This T cell receptor (beta chain) originates from a study of blood T cell repertoires in COVID-19. Study at large: Acute and convalescent COVID-19 specimens originated in the United States, Italy and Spain.

Looked up from germline, CDR1 is SGHDN and CDR2 is FVKESK. V was pared by 4 bases and J by 7 bases, with 7 bases of the junction left unmatched. This CDR3 spans 13 amino acids. The protocol was immunoSEQ multiplex PCR, while the TCRdb copy is restricted to in-frame clones and leaves out a portion. The sample lists around 150,000 clones, roughly 90% occurring once. The J gene is TRBJ2-7, the V gene TRBV14, with TRBD1 matching over 7 bases. The specimen sequenced was peripheral blood. The clonotype was recovered from an older woman with active or convalescent COVID-19. CDR3: CASSPGQRWEQYF. CDR3 DNA: TGTGCCAGCAGCCCGGGACAGAGGTGGGAGCAGTACTTC.